What follows are 26 T cell receptor beta chains derived from one specimen sequenced in a study of cytomegalovirus exposure and HLA in healthy donors (dated 2017 in TCRdb). Libraries were built with the immunoSEQ multiplex PCR assay. A mixture of 60 forward primers for TCR Vbeta segments and 13 reverse primers for TCR Jbeta segments was used in the multiplex PCR. TCRdb took this table from immuneACCESS and kept in-frame rearrangements with V and J called. Such tables lack part of the clones; where checked against another copy, unresolved V genes explain under half of the gap, and the rest is unexplained. The sample profile shows fewer than 250,000 clones; about 69% of them were found once. The top ten constitute more than 4% of the sample. The sample consisted of PBMCs. All receptors derive from a man aged 25 to 45 in good health and CMV-seropositive.

The V call is TRBV29-1, the J call TRBJ2-5, with TRBD2 identical over 12 bases. This CDR3 region has 20 residues. Germline V gives CDR1 SQVTM, CDR2 ANQGSEA. The J segment lost 1 base and the V segment lost 3 bases, leaving 18 bases of the junction unmatched. The CDR3 DNA sequence: TGCAGCGTTGATCGATGGCTAGCGGGGGGGCTGAAACAACCCCAAGAGACCCAGTACTTC. Its translation: CSVDRWLAGGLKQPQETQYF.

The chain carries TRBV7-9 and TRBJ2-7; TRBD1 aligns across 10 bases. This CDR3 spans 14 amino acids. Germline-derived CDR1 and CDR2 are SEHNR and FQNEAQ (reference sequence). V was clipped by 5 bases and J by 3 bases; unmatched bases: 4. The CDR3: CASSGGQGLYEQYF. For the CDR3, the DNA is TGTGCCAGCAGCGGGGGACAGGGGCTCTACGAGCAGTACTTC.

The chain links TRBV9 to TRBJ2-2; D perhaps matches TRBD2 (6 bases). CDR3 length: 18 residues. Germline values: CDR1 SGDLS, CDR2 YYNGEE. Trimming took 1 base from V and 4 from J, leaving 20 bases between them. CDR3 sequence reads: CASSVFAGPTRGTGELFF. DNA for the CDR3: TGTGCCAGCAGCGTATTTGCGGGACCGACCCGCGGCACCGGGGAGCTGTTTTTT.

The chain links TRBV6-5 to TRBJ1-1; 7 bases agree with TRBD1. Losses at the gene ends were 6 bases for V and 4 bases for J; bases not matched to a gene: 11. Germline lookup yields CDR1 MNHEY and CDR2 SVGAGI. The CDR3 is made up of 15 amino acids. CDR3 protein: CASSRLDRDSTEAFF. CDR3 DNA: TGTGCCAGCAGCCGACTAGACAGGGATAGCACTGAAGCTTTCTTT.

This sequence joins TRBV5-3 and TRBJ1-4; 8 positions match TRBD1. TRBV5-3 has ORF status, its function being uncertain. The CDR3 loop spans 16 amino acids. The junction had 4 bases not matched to a gene; V was cut back by 0 bases and J by 3 bases. CDR3 nucleotides: TGTGCCAGAAGCTTGGGAACAGGGGGGTCTAATGAAAAACTGTTTTTT. Its protein product is CARSLGTGGSNEKLFF.

There are a few counts of this clone. The chain has TRBV19 and TRBJ2-5; D remains unclear. The CDR3 runs 14 residues. Trimming took off 3 bases at V and 1 base at J, with 9 bases between the two ends. Germline V gene lookup returns CDR1 LNHDA and CDR2 SQIVND (reference sequence). The CDR3 loop is CASSMRSAQETQYF. The DNA of the CDR3 is TGTGCCAGTAGTATGAGGAGCGCCCAAGAGACCCAGTACTTC.

This chain joins TRBV7-9 and TRBJ1-1, with D perhaps TRBD1 (5 bases). The V and J ends lost 5 bases and 4 bases respectively, with 11 bases between them. This CDR3 region has 13 residues. Germline values: CDR1 SEHNR, CDR2 FQNEAQ (reference sequence). CDR3 in amino acids: CASSPPGGTEAFF. CDR3 DNA: TGTGCCAGCAGCCCACCGGGGGGCACTGAAGCTTTCTTT.

The chain links TRBV30 to TRBJ2-1, with 10 bases that match TRBD2. CDR3 length: 16 residues. The V gene end was trimmed by 4 bases and the J gene end by 0 bases; junction bases not matched to a gene: 6. Germline lookup yields CDR1 GTSNPN and CDR2 SVGIG (reference sequence). CDR3 DNA: TGTGCCTGGACAGGGGCTAGCGGGAGCTCCTACAATGAGCAGTTCTTC. Amino acids: CAWTGASGSSYNEQFF.

V is TRBV2 and J is TRBJ1-5, with D possibly being TRBD1 (5 bases). Per germline, CDR1 SNHLY and CDR2 FYNNEI. The V end was cut by 7 bases, the J end by 4 bases, with 11 bases between. The CDR3 runs to 13 residues. The CDR3 here is CASKEGSNQPQHF. CDR3 nucleotide sequence: TGTGCCAGCAAGGAGGGGTCTAATCAGCCCCAGCATTTT. Complete variable domain (other parts from reference TRBV2 and TRBJ1-5): EPEVTQTPSHQVTQMGQEVILRCVPISNHLYFYWYRQILGQKVEFLVSFYNNEISEKSEIFDDQFSVERPDGSNFTLKIRSTKLEDSAMYFCASKEGSNQPQHFGDGTRLSIL.

The chain has TRBV30 and TRBJ1-5, with TRBD1 matching over 10 bases. The J segment lost 5 bases and the V segment lost 5 bases, leaving 6 bases of the junction unmatched. The germline gives CDR1 GTSNPN, CDR2 SVGIG (reference sequence). The CDR3 is 14 residues long. CDR3 DNA: TGTGCCTGGGGTAGACAGGGGGCGGATCAGCCCCAGCATTTT. Amino acids: CAWGRQGADQPQHF.

The chain links TRBV5-1 to TRBJ2-5; 12 bases agree with TRBD2. The CDR3 extends over 17 amino acids. V shed 2 bases and J 4 bases; nucleotides not matched to a gene: 9. The germline V gene has CDR1 SGHRS and CDR2 YFSETQ. CDR3 region: CASSFPRTSGVGETQYF. Written as DNA, the CDR3 is TGCGCCAGCAGCTTTCCCCGGACTAGCGGGGTTGGAGAGACCCAGTACTTC.

V is TRBV11-2 and J is TRBJ2-2, with D possibly being TRBD1 (6 bases). CDR3 length: 16 residues. CDR1 is SGHAT, CDR2 FQNNGV, per germline. Trimming left V 5 bases short and J 1 base short, with 14 bases between. The CDR3 loop reads CASSPGQLRNTGELFF. DNA for the CDR3: TGTGCCAGCAGCCCAGGACAGTTAAGGAACACCGGGGAGCTGTTTTTT.

This rearrangement joins TRBV7-6 to TRBJ2-3; 9 positions match TRBD2. V was clipped by 2 bases and J by 5 bases; unmatched bases: 14. Looked up from germline, CDR1 is SGHVS and CDR2 is FNYEAQ. The CDR3 consists of 18 residues. The CDR3, as DNA: TGTGCCAGCAGCTTACTTCCTCGGGCTAGCGGGGCTGGAGATACGCAGTATTTT. This codes for CASSLLPRASGAGDTQYF.

The V call is TRBV19, the J call TRBJ1-1, with D perhaps matching TRBD1 (5 bases). The CDR3 has 17 amino acids. Trimming cost V 5 bases and J 5 bases, with 24 bases left between them. Germline assignment: CDR1 LNHDA and CDR2 SQIVND (reference sequence). In DNA, the CDR3 is TGTGCCAGTAGTCTACCGAGGAGGGTCAGGGAGAATACTGAAGCTTTCTTT. Encoded protein: CASSLPRRVRENTEAFF.

The chain joins TRBV30 to TRBJ1-2; 9 nucleotides match TRBD1. Trimming took 2 bases from V and 6 from J; bases not matched to a gene: 10. Germline V CDR1 and CDR2: GTSNPN, SVGIG (reference sequence). This CDR3 comprises 15 residues. The DNA of the CDR3 is TGTGCCTGGAGTACGGGGGACAGGGCCCTCAATGGCTACACCTTC. Its protein product is CAWSTGDRALNGYTF.

The J gene is TRBJ2-7, the V gene TRBV28; TRBD1 agrees at 7 bases. The CDR3 spans 15 residues. Germline CDR1 reads MDHEN; CDR2 reads SYDVKM. J lost 2 bases, V lost 3 bases, and 7 bases had no gene match. Here the CDR3 DNA reads TGTGCCAGCAGTTTCAGTTGGCAGGGGGCCTACGAGCAGTACTTC. Its translation: CASSFSWQGAYEQYF. The full variable domain, in which reference TRBV28 and TRBJ2-7 provide the parts outside the CDR3, is DVKVTQSSRYLVKRTGEKVFLECVQDMDHENMFWYRQDPGLGLRLIYFSYDVKMKEKGDIPEGYSVSREKKERFSLILESASTNQTSMYLCASSFSWQGAYEQYFGPGTRLTVT.

This clone has more than one count but fewer than ten. J is TRBJ2-1 and V is TRBV13, with 8 bases identical to TRBD2. Germline CDR1 PRHDT, CDR2 FYEKMQ (reference sequence). V trimming: 4 bases; J trimming: 0 bases; junction bases outside the gene matches: 14. This CDR3 region has 19 residues. CDR3 sequence (DNA): TGTGCCAGCAGCTCTCTGGGCTTACTAGCGGAGAGCTCCTACAATGAGCAGTTCTTC. This codes for CASSSLGLLAESSYNEQFF.

CDR3 sequence reads: CAIGGLAGATVSYEQYF. CDR3 coding DNA: TGTGCCATCGGGGGACTAGCGGGGGCCACAGTCTCCTACGAGCAGTACTTC. The chain recombines TRBV10-3 with TRBJ2-7; TRBD2 matches at 14 bases. CDR1 and CDR2 (germline): ENHRY, SYGVKD. The length of the CDR3 is 17 residues. With 8 bases clipped from V and 0 bases from J, the junction kept 9 bases outside the gene matches.

In nucleotides, the CDR3 is TGTGCCAGCAGCCTAGGCGCTAGCGGGTACGAGCAGTACTTC. This encodes CASSLGASGYEQYF. The V and J genes are TRBV7-3 and TRBJ2-7; the match to TRBD2 covers 8 bases. The CDR3 covers 14 residues. The trim removed 5 bases at V and 4 bases at J, leaving 7 bases unmatched. CDR1 and CDR2 from the germline V gene are SGHTA and FQGTGA.

V is TRBV4-3 and J is TRBJ2-7; D ambiguous. The CDR3 contains 13 residues. The V end lost 2 bases, the J end lost 3 bases, and 8 bases lay between the germline ends. Germline V gene lookup returns CDR1 LGHNA and CDR2 YSLEER. CDR3: CASSQNHGYEQYF. The DNA for the CDR3 is TGCGCCAGCAGCCAAAATCACGGCTACGAGCAGTACTTC.

The chain combines TRBV11-2 with TRBJ2-3; 9 bases fit TRBD2. V dropped 4 bases and J dropped 2; count of bases not matched to a gene: 4. This CDR3 has 15 residues. Germline V gives CDR1 SGHAT, CDR2 FQNNGV. The CDR3 coding sequence is TGTGCCAGCAGCTCGACTAGCGGTTACACAGATACGCAGTATTTT. Translating gives CASSSTSGYTDTQYF. Based on the CDR3 plus reference TRBV11-2 and TRBJ2-3, the full variable domain is EAGVAQSPRYKIIEKRQSVAFWCNPISGHATLYWYQQILGQGPKLLIQFQNNGVVDDSQLPKDRFSAERLKGVDSTLKIQPAKLEDSAVYLCASSSTSGYTDTQYFGPGTRLTVL.

The table lists this clone with a count of one. V usage is TRBV6-5 and J usage is TRBJ1-5; D is undetermined. V lost 5 bases to trimming and J lost 7 bases, with 9 bases between them. Per germline, CDR1 MNHEY and CDR2 SVGAGI. This CDR3 comprises 12 residues. The CDR3 nucleotides read TGTGCCAGCAGTACTTCCTCACAGCCCCAGCATTTT. Encoded protein: CASSTSSQPQHF.

The rearrangement links TRBV6-5 to TRBJ2-5, with 10 bases fitting TRBD2. Unmatched junction bases numbered 6, after V lost 2 bases and J lost 3 bases. The CDR3 covers 16 residues. Germline V gene sequence: CDR1 MNHEY, CDR2 SVGAGI. DNA for the CDR3: TGTGCCAGCAGTTACACGCGGACTAGCGGAAAAGAGACCCAGTACTTC. Translating it yields CASSYTRTSGKETQYF.

The V call is TRBV5-4, the J call TRBJ2-1, with TRBD2 matching 14 bases. The CDR3 is made up of 17 amino acids. CDR1 is SGHNT and CDR2 is YYREEE in the germline V gene (reference sequence). Unmatched junction bases numbered 4, after V lost 3 bases and J lost 2 bases. The chain's CDR3 is CASSSGLAGETYNEQFF. CDR3 DNA: TGTGCCAGCAGCTCGGGACTAGCGGGAGAGACCTACAATGAGCAGTTCTTC.

CDR3: CAWGPFPEKLFF. The CDR3 coding sequence is TGTGCCTGGGGCCCCTTTCCGGAAAAACTGTTTTTT. The chain combines TRBV30 with TRBJ1-4; D unresolved. Between the trimmed V and J ends, which lost 5 bases and 8 bases, there was a span of 12 bases. CDR3 length: 12 residues. The germline V gene encodes CDR1 GTSNPN and CDR2 SVGIG (reference sequence).

There are a few counts of this clone. V and J are TRBV19 and TRBJ2-3, with 10 positions matching TRBD2. The CDR3 sequence is 14 residues long. Germline values: CDR1 LNHDA, CDR2 SQIVND (reference sequence). The ends lost 4 bases at V and 4 bases at J; junction bases unmatched: 2. The CDR3 sequence: CASSTSGSADTQYF. As DNA, the CDR3 is TGTGCCAGTAGTACTAGCGGGAGTGCAGATACGCAGTATTTT.